Sequencing of this T cell receptor beta chain was carried out in a study of T cells in localized non-small cell lung cancer. Study-wide findings and caveats: Appearance in adjacent lung was seen for a median about 58 of the top 100 tumor clones. The study sequenced only one region of the tumor. As a result, intratumor heterogeneity could not be excluded and remains possible. Uninvolved adjacent lung showed higher T cell clonality than tumor.

CDR3 length: 14 amino acids. With V trimmed by 2 bases and J by 2 bases, 2 bases remained unmatched. Germline V lookup: CDR1 SGHNT, CDR2 YYREEE (reference sequence). Concerning this clone: Its antigen is unidentified.

Some clones are missing from TCRdb's copy, which holds only in-frame ones; the method was immunoSEQ multiplex PCR. The profile covers about 41,000 clones, with 88% appearing a single time and roughly 2.5% taken by the ten largest. The sequence came from a female donor older than 55 with stage I squamous cell lung carcinoma. The sample here was peripheral blood, taken before any cancer treatment. The chain combines TRBV5-4 with TRBJ2-7, with 9 bases aligning to TRBD1. CDR3 residues: CASSLNRGPYEQYF. CDR3 DNA sequence: TGTGCCAGCAGCTTAAACAGGGGGCCCTACGAGCAGTACTTC.